This record concerns one TCR beta chain sequence. This clone's antigen is unknown. Base quality data are lacking; no much larger clone is found one base away. The data originate from a study listed by TCRdb under 2016. Receptor amplification or capture employed RT-PCR. Instrument on record: Illumina MiSeq. The public sequencing data were trimmed at Q25 with fastp and processed into clonotypes with MiXCR by TCRdb, which kept only in-frame beta chains. Every distinct CDR3 protein forms one entry, paired with its most common genes and DNA. For this sample there are more than 600,000 distinct CDR3 sequences; approximately 14% appear just once. Clones ranked in the top ten supply about 3.9% of the sample. The receptor comes from a female donor in good health, serving as a healthy control. The sample consisted of memory CD4+ T cells from blood.

CDR3 region: CASSEQGDLGAFF. The bases are TGTGCCAGCAGTGAACAGGGGGACCTCGGAGCTTTCTTT. The receptor chain draws on TRBV2 and TRBJ1-1, with 7 central nucleotides matching TRBD1. Counted from cysteine to phenylalanine, this CDR3 has 13 amino acids. Only CDR3 DNA is held: 39 bases, read in frame from base 1. CDR1 and CDR2, per the germline V gene, are SNHLY and FYNNEI. At the junction V is shortened by 2 bases and J by 10 bases; bases outside the gene matches: 7.